This T cell receptor (beta chain) was sequenced during a study of metastatic and nonmetastatic thyroid tumors. V lost 1 base and J 3 bases, leaving 11 bases between the germline ends. The CDR3 consists of 14 residues. The germline V gene encodes CDR1 SGHRS and CDR2 YFSETQ. The sample holds many counts of this clone. TCRdb reprocessed the PCR reads using MiXCR. The table has about 53,000 clones, approximately 22% seen once. Patients had received no treatment of any kind before thyroid surgery. This TCR came from a female donor with papillary thyroid cancer or a benign thyroid nodule (not recorded which). Some clones in this sample may be carry-over from other donors' samples. The chain carries TRBV5-1 and TRBJ2-7; possibly TRBD2 for D (5 bases). Material for sequencing was blood. CDR3 nucleotides: TGCGCCAGCAGCTTGCGGTCGGGATACTACGAGCAGTACTTC. This sequence encodes CASSLRSGYYEQYF.